Shown below are 9 T cell receptor beta chains from a single sample sequenced in a study of OX40 agonist ivuxolimab in advanced cancers. Using immunoSEQ multiplex PCR, the repertoire was profiled, and TCRdb retains in-frame clones only, with some absent. This sample has tens of thousands of clones, with less than 90% found just once. The sequencing used CD4+ or CD8+ T cells sorted from blood, collected in a trial of the OX40 agonist ivuxolimab. The receptors stem from an adult with an advanced solid tumor such as melanoma, head and neck, liver or kidney cancer.

The chain has TRBV5-1 and TRBJ2-3; TRBD1 or TRBD2 may be the D gene (5 bases each). V was pared by 0 bases and J by 5 bases, with 13 bases between. Germline CDR1 reads SGHRS; CDR2 reads YFSETQ. This CDR3 contains 15 residues. In DNA, the CDR3 is TGCGCCAGCAGCTTGGACCCCCCGAGGGGAGATACGCAGTATTTT. As protein: CASSLDPPRGDTQYF.

Comments on this clone: The same CDR3 also results from other DNA sequences found in this sample. The chain joins TRBV6-5 to TRBJ1-1, with 7 bases lining up with TRBD1. V lost 0 bases to trimming and J lost 3 bases; unmatched junction nucleotides: 4. Germline loops: CDR1 MNHEY, CDR2 SVGAGI. The CDR3 is 15 amino acids. The CDR3: CASSYSRQGDTEAFF. The CDR3 coding sequence is TGTGCCAGCAGTTACTCCCGACAGGGCGACACTGAAGCTTTCTTT.

This clone came up a few times. The chain links TRBV5-6 to TRBJ2-5, with a weak D call TRBD2 (5 bases). From germline, CDR1 is SGHDT and CDR2 YYEEEE. The CDR3 spans 15 residues. V lost 4 bases and J 7 bases, leaving 20 bases between the germline ends. The CDR3 reads CASSPKAASRLTQYF. The CDR3, as DNA: TGTGCCAGCAGCCCCAAGGCGGCTAGCCGGCTGACCCAGTACTTC.

The V call is TRBV5-6, the J call TRBJ2-3; 12 nucleotides align to TRBD2. V shed 4 bases and J 1 base; nucleotides not matched to a gene: 7. Germline lookup yields CDR1 SGHDT and CDR2 YYEEEE. CDR3 length equals 17 residues. CDR3 nucleotides: TGTGCCAGCAGCGGGATAACTAGCGGGGGGCGCACAGATACGCAGTATTTT. Protein product: CASSGITSGGRTDTQYF.

The table lists this clone with a count of one. The genes are TRBV7-3 and TRBJ2-3; D possibly corresponds to TRBD1 (6 bases). The V gene lost 3 bases and the J gene lost 4 bases, with 8 bases spanning the gap. Germline CDR1 reads SGHTA; CDR2 reads FQGTGA. This CDR3 comprises 13 residues. In nucleotides, the CDR3 is TGTGCCAGCAGCTTCACAGGGCCAGATACGCAGTATTTT. The encoded protein is CASSFTGPDTQYF. The full variable domain, completed using reference TRBV7-3 and TRBJ2-3, is GAGVSQTPSNKVTEKGKYVELRCDPISGHTALYWYRQSLGQGPEFLIYFQGTGAADDSGLPNDRFFAVRPEGSVSTLKIQRTERGDSAVYLCASSFTGPDTQYFGPGTRLTVL.

The chain is built from TRBV7-2 and TRBJ1-6; the D is unclear. The CDR3 length is 14 residues. V was pared by 5 bases and J by 7 bases, with 12 bases between. CDR1 and CDR2 (germline): SGHTA, FQGNSA. CDR3 region: CASSPIGRNSPLHF. The CDR3 DNA is TGTGCCAGCAGCCCCATTGGTCGGAATTCACCCCTCCACTTT. Complete variable domain (other parts from reference TRBV7-2 and TRBJ1-6): GAGVSQSPSNKVTEKGKDVELRCDPISGHTALYWYRQSLGQGLEFLIYFQGNSAPDKSGLPSDRFSAERTGGSVSTLTIQRTQQEDSAVYLCASSPIGRNSPLHFGNGTRLTVT.

There are a few counts of this clone. This chain uses TRBV29-1 with TRBJ1-1; the D is unclear. Trimming left V 7 bases short and J 6 bases short, with 6 bases between. Germline assignment: CDR1 SQVTM and CDR2 ANQGSEA. The CDR3 contains 9 residues. The CDR3 reads CSAPPEAFF. The DNA of the CDR3 is TGCAGCGCCCCTCCTGAAGCTTTCTTT.

This chain uses TRBV25-1 with TRBJ2-3, with 12 bases matching TRBD2. This CDR3 has 16 residues. V was pared by 6 bases and J by 2 bases, with 6 bases of the junction left unmatched. CDR1 and CDR2 from the germline V gene are MGHDK and SYGVNS. This CDR3 reads CASSKLAGGLTDTQYF. The CDR3 DNA follows: TGTGCCAGCAGCAAACTAGCGGGGGGCCTCACAGATACGCAGTATTTT.

The rearrangement uses TRBV5-1 and TRBJ2-2; D gene uncertain. This CDR3 comprises 14 residues. V dropped 0 bases and J dropped 0 bases, with 3 bases sitting between them. CDR1 is SGHRS and CDR2 is YFSETQ in the germline V gene. The DNA for the CDR3 is TGCGCCAGCAGCTTGGGGCCGAACACCGGGGAGCTGTTTTTT. Its protein is CASSLGPNTGELFF. The whole variable domain, remainder taken from reference TRBV5-1 and TRBJ2-2, is KAGVTQTPRYLIKTRGQQVTLSCSPISGHRSVSWYQQTPGQGLQFLFEYFSETQRNKGNFPGRFSGRQFSNSRSEMNVSTLELGDSALYLCASSLGPNTGELFFGEGSRLTVL.